In its sample, the clone carrying this TCR beta chain was seen a few times. What it binds is not known. The entry originates in a study of T cells in Graves' hyperthyroidism and ophthalmopathy. General study results and limits: Appearing also in blood were most of the thyroid clonotypes expanded above 0.001. Using 13 V-J features, a model discriminated ophthalmopathy from stable hyperthyroidism.

RNA transcripts served as the template for amplifying TCR beta CDR3 regions. First-round RT-PCR with HTBI primers amplified the TCR CDR3 region. In TCRdb, the multiplex PCR reads were re-called with MiXCR into one record per CDR3 protein. Counted here are roughly 640,000 distinct CDR3 sequences, about a sixth occurring once; the ten biggest clones make up around 3.5%. Germline loops: CDR1 MNHNY, CDR2 SVGAGI (reference sequence). The CDR3 consists of 16 residues. Trimming cost V 2 bases and J 7 bases; bases outside gene matches: 11. Exclusion of a patient resulted from uncontrolled infection, other autoimmune disease, pregnancy or lactation. Clinical symptoms, serum thyroxine, TRAb, thyroid ultrasound and orbital computed tomography established diagnosis.

Sequenced: blood. The clonotype was recovered from a woman between 40 and 55 years old with Graves' ophthalmopathy. V and J are TRBV6-6 and TRBJ1-2, with 9 bases lining up with TRBD1. The CDR3 DNA follows: TGTGCCAGCAGTTACGGACAGGGGCCGCCGTATGGTGGCTACACCTTC. Amino acid sequence: CASSYGQGPPYGGYTF.